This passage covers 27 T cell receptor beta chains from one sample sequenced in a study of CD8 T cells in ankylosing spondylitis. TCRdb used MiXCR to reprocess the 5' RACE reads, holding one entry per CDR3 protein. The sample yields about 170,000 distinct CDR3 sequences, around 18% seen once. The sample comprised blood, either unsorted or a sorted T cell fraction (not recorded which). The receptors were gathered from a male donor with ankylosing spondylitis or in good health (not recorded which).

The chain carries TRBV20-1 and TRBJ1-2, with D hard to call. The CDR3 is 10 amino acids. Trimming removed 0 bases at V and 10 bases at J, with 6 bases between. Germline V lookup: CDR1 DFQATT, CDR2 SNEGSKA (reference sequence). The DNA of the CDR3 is TGCAGTGCTAGAGATGAGACCTACACCTTC. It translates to CSARDETYTF.

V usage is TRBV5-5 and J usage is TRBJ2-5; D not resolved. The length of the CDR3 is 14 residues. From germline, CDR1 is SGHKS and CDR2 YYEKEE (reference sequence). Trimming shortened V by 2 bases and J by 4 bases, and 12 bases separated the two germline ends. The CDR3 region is CASSFTGAGETQYF. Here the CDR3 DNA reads TGTGCCAGCAGCTTTACGGGTGCTGGAGAGACCCAGTACTTC.

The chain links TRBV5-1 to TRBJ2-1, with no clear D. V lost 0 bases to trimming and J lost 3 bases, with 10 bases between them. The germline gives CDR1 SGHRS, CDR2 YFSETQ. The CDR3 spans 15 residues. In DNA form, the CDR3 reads TGCGCCAGCAGCTTGGCGGGCGAGAGCTACAATGAGCAGTTCTTC. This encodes CASSLAGESYNEQFF.

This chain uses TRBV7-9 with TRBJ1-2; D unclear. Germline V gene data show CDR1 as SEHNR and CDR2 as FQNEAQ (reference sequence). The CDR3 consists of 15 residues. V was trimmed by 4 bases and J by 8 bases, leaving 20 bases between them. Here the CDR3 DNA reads TGTGCCAGCAGCTCCTTGTGCGCAGGCGGGTCCGGCTACACCTTC. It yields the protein CASSSLCAGGSGYTF.

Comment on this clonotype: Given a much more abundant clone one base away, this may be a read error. CDR3 region: CVSSLAYSQETQYF. In DNA, the CDR3 is TGCGTCAGCAGCTTGGCCTACAGCCAAGAGACCCAGTACTTC. The chain couples TRBV5-1 to TRBJ2-5, with unresolved D. CDR3 length: 14 amino acids. Germline assignment: CDR1 SGHRS and CDR2 YFSETQ.

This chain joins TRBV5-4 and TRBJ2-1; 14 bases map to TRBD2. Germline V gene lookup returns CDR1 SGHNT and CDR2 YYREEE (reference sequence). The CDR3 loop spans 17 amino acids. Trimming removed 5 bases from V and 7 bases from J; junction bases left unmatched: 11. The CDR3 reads CASSPTTSGRAGNEQFF. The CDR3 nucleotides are TGTGCCAGCAGTCCGACGACTAGCGGGAGGGCGGGGAATGAGCAGTTCTTC.

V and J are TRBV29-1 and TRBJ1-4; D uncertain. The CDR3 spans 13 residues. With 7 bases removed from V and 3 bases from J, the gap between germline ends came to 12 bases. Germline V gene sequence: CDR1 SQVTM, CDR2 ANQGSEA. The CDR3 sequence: CSALPRPNEKLFF. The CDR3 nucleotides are TGCAGCGCCCTGCCCAGACCTAATGAAAAACTGTTTTTT.

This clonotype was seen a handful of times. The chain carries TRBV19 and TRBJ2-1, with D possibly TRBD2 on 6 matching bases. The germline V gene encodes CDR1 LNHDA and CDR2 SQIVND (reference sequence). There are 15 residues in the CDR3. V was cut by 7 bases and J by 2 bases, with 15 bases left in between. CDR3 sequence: CASTLSGSAYNEQFF. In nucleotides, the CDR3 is TGTGCCAGTACTCTTTCCGGGAGCGCCTACAATGAGCAGTTCTTC.

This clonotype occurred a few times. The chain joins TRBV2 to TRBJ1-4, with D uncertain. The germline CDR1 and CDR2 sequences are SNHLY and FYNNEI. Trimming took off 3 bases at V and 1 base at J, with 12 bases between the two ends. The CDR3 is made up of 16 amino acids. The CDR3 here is CASSDSGRVTNEKLFF. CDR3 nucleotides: TGTGCCAGCAGTGATTCCGGGAGGGTAACTAATGAAAAACTGTTTTTT.

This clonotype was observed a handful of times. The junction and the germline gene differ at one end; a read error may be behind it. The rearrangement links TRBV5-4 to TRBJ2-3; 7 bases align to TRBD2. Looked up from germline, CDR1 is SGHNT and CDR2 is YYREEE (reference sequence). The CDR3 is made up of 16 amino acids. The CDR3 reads CASSLGAASGTNTQYF. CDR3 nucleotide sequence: TGTGCCAGCAGCTTGGGGGCGGCTAGCGGCACAAATACGCAGTATTTT.

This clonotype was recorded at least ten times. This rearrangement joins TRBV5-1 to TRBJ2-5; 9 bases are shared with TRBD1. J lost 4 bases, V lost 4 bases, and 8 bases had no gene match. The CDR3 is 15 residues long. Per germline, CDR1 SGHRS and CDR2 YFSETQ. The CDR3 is CASSVGQGQIETQYF. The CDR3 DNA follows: TGCGCCAGCAGCGTTGGACAGGGGCAGATAGAGACCCAGTACTTC.

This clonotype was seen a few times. CDR3 sequence: CASSFNTVGTLNSQQYF. As DNA, the CDR3 is TGTGCCAGCAGCTTTAACACCGTTGGGACGTTGAACTCACAGCAGTACTTC. The chain has TRBV5-5 and TRBJ2-7; either TRBD1 or TRBD2 may fit D (5 bases each). V was clipped by 2 bases and J by 8 bases, with 26 bases between them. CDR1 is SGHKS, CDR2 YYEKEE, per germline (reference sequence). The CDR3 is 17 residues long.

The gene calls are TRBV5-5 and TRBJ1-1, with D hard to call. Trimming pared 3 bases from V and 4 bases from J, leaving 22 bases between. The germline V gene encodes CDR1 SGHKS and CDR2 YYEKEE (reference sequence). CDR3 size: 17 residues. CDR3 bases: TGTGCCAGCAGCTGGGAGGCGGTCAGCGACCAAACCACTGAAGCTTTCTTT. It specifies CASSWEAVSDQTTEAFF.

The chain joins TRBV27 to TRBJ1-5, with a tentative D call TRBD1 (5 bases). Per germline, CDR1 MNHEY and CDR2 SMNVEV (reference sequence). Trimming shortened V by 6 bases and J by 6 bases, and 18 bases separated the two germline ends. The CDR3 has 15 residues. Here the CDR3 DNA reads TGTGCCAGCAGCTTACAGGCTACTGGACGTCAGCCCCAGCATTTT. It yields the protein CASSLQATGRQPQHF.

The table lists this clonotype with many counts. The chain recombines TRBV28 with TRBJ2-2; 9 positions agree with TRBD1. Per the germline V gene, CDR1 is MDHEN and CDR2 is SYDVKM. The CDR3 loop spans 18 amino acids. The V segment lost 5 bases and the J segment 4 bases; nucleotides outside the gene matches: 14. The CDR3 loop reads CASSILVPGQGVTGELFF. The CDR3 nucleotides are TGTGCCAGCAGTATCCTCGTACCGGGACAGGGAGTCACCGGGGAGCTGTTTTTT.

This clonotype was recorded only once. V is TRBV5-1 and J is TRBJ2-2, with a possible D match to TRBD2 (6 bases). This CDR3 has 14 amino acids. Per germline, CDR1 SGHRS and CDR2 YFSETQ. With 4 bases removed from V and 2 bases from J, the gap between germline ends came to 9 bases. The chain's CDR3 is CASSGDSNTGELFF. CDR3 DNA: TGCGCCAGCAGCGGGGACTCTAACACCGGGGAGCTGTTTTTT.

The CDR3 bases are TGTGCCAGCAGCTCCCCGCGGGACAGACAAACTAACTATGGCTACACCTTC. It specifies CASSSPRDRQTNYGYTF. The rearrangement links TRBV7-2 to TRBJ1-2, with 7 bases fitting TRBD1. CDR1 and CDR2 from the germline V gene are SGHTA and FQGNSA. The CDR3 spans 17 residues. V lost 4 bases and J lost 0; bases outside the gene matches: 11.

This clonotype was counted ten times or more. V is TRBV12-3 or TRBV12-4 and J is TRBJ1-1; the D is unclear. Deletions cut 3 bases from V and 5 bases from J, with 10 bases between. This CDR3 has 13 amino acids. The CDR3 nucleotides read TGTGCCAGCAGTTTCGCCGGGTCGACTGAAGCTTTCTTT. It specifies CASSFAGSTEAFF.

CDR3 nucleotides: TGCGCCAGCAGCTTGGTCCCGGGAGAAGGGCCCCAGCATTTT. Protein: CASSLVPGEGPQHF. The J gene is TRBJ1-5, the V gene TRBV5-1; D remains unclear. V was shortened by 0 bases and J by 9 bases, with 13 bases between the two germline ends. Per the germline V gene, CDR1 is SGHRS and CDR2 is YFSETQ. There are 14 residues in the CDR3.

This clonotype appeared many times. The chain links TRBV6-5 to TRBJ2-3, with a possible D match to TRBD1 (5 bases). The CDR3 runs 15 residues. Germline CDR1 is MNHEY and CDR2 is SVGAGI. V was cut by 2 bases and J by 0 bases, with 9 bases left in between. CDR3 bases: TGTGCCAGCAGTTACGGGCAGGGTAGCACAGATACGCAGTATTTT. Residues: CASSYGQGSTDTQYF.

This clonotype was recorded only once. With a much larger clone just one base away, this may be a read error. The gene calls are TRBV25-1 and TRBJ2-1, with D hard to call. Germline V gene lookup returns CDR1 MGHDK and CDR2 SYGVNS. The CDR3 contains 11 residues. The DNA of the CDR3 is TGTGCCAGCATTGAAGCAGGTGAGCAGTTCTTC. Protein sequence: CASIEAGEQFF.

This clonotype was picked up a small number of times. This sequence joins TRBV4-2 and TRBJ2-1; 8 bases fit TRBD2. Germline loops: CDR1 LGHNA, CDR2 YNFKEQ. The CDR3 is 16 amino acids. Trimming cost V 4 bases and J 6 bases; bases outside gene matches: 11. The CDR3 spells CASSRRVGLAGNEQFF. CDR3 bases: TGTGCCAGCAGCCGGCGAGTTGGCCTAGCGGGCAATGAGCAGTTCTTC.

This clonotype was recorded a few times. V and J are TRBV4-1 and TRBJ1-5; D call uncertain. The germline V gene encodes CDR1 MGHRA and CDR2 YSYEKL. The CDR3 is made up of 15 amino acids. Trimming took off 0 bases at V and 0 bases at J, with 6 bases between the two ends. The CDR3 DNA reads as TGCGCCAGCAGCCAAGACGGGTATAGCAATCAGCCCCAGCATTTT. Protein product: CASSQDGYSNQPQHF.

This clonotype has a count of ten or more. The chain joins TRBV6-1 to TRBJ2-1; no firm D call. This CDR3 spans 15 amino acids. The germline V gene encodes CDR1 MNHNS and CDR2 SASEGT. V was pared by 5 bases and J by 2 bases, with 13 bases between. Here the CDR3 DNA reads TGTGCCAGCAGTCGTACCCTGGGGACCTACAATGAGCAGTTCTTC. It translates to CASSRTLGTYNEQFF.

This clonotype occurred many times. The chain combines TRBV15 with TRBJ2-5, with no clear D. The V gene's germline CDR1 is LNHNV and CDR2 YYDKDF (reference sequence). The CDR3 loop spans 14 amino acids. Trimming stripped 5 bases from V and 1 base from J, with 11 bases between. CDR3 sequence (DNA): TGTGCCACCAGCGCTTCGCGACTCCAAGAGACCCAGTACTTC. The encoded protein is CATSASRLQETQYF.

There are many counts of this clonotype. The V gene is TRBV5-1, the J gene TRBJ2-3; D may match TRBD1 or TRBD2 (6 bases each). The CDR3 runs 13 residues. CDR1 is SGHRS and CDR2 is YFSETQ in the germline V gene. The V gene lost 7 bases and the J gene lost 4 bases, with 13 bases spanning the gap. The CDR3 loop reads CASRVEGADTQYF. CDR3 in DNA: TGCGCCAGCCGCGTGGAGGGGGCAGATACGCAGTATTTT.

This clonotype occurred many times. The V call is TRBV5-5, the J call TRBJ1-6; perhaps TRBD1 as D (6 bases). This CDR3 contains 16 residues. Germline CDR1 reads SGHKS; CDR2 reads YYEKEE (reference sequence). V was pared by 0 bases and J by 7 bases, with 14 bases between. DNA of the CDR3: TGTGCCAGCAGCTTGGCCGGGGGGCCGGGGAATTCACCCCTCCACTTT. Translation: CASSLAGGPGNSPLHF. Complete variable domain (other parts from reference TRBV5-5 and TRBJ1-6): DAGVTQSPTHLIKTRGQQVTLRCSPISGHKSVSWYQQVLGQGPQFIFQYYEKEERGRGNFPDRFSARQFPNYSSELNVNALLLGDSALYLCASSLAGGPGNSPLHFGNGTRLTVT.